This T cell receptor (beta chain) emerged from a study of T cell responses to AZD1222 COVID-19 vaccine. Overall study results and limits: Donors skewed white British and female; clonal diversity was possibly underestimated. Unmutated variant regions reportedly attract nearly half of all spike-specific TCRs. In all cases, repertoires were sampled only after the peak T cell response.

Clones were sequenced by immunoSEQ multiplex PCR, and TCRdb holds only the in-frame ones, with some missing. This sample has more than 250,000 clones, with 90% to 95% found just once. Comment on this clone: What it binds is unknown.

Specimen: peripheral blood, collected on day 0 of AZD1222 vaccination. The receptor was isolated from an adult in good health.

The CDR3 DNA reads TGCGCCAGCAGCTTGGACAGCCCTTACAGGAACACTGAAGCTTTCTTT. Protein: CASSLDSPYRNTEAFF. The chain carries TRBV5-1 and TRBJ1-1; no clear D. This CDR3 is built from 16 residues. From germline, CDR1 is SGHRS and CDR2 YFSETQ. Between the trimmed V and J ends, which lost 0 bases and 1 base, there was a span of 13 bases.